This TCR beta chain is drawn from a study of CD8 T cells in ankylosing spondylitis. Broader study findings: Clones tied to disease were said to be significantly enriched in matched ankylosing spondylitis synovial fluid. About 8 highly homologous variants made up a TCR beta motif, and this motif appeared characteristic of ankylosing spondylitis blood. A subset of motif variants has previously been described in the synovial fluid and blood of reactive arthritis.

By quantitative 5'-RACE with molecular barcodes, the TCR beta libraries were made. Each CDR3 protein is one row after TCRdb ran MiXCR on the 5' RACE reads. Counted here are roughly 250,000 distinct CDR3 sequences, around 7.8% occurring once; the ten biggest clones make up around 7%. This clonotype showed up many times. Its specificity is unknown. The length of the CDR3 is 16 residues. Germline CDR1 and CDR2: SEHNR and FQNEAQ (reference sequence). Trimming removed 1 base at V and 4 bases at J, with 14 bases between. Sequencing was carried out using blood, either unsorted or a sorted T cell fraction (not recorded which). The clonotype was recovered from a male donor with ankylosing spondylitis or in good health (not recorded which). This chain joins TRBV7-9 and TRBJ2-1; D uncertain. CDR3 protein: CASSLVVYYGYNEQFF. Here the CDR3 DNA reads TGTGCCAGCAGCTTAGTCGTCTACTACGGATACAATGAGCAGTTCTTC.